The 16 T cell receptor beta chains below all came from one sample that was sequenced in a study of CD8+ T cells in alopecia areata. Sequencing templates came from extracted RNA that was reverse transcribed into cDNA. Sequenced by immunoSEQ multiplex PCR; TCRdb stores in-frame clones only, minus some. The sample lists 200,000 to 250,000 clones; 50% to 70% were seen once. The treatment is: oral pan-JAK inhibitor, 5-10 mg twice daily. Sequenced here: CD4+ T cells sorted from blood, sampled at week 4, from a patient treated with tofacitinib. The receptors come from a human donor with alopecia areata.

This clone showed up just once. A read error may account for a junction end that differs from germline. The chain uses TRBV11-2 and TRBJ2-7; D unresolved. Germline CDR1 reads SGHAT; CDR2 reads FQNNGV. CDR3 length: 11 residues. CDR3 sequence: CASSLAGSLLF. The CDR3 DNA reads TGTGCCAGCAGCTTAGCAGGCAGCCTTCTCTTC.

This clone was seen only a few times. This sequence joins TRBV29-1 and TRBJ1-2, with no clear D. The CDR3 sequence is 14 residues long. V was clipped by 2 bases and J by 6 bases, with 16 bases between them. The V gene's germline CDR1 is SQVTM and CDR2 ANQGSEA. The CDR3 protein is CSVERRRESDGYTF. DNA of the CDR3: TGCAGCGTTGAACGGCGGCGGGAAAGCGATGGCTACACCTTC.

This clone has only a few counts. The chain couples TRBV11-3 to TRBJ1-1; 7 positions agree with TRBD1. The CDR3 is made up of 14 amino acids. The germline V gene encodes CDR1 SGHNT and CDR2 YENEEA. With 3 bases clipped from V and 11 bases from J, the junction kept 12 bases outside the gene matches. CDR3: CASSLGERQGGAFF. CDR3 in DNA: TGTGCCAGCAGCTTGGGGGAGAGACAGGGCGGCGCTTTCTTT.

Only a few counts were recorded for this clone. CDR3 residues: CASSFGQMNTGELFF. In nucleotides, the CDR3 is TGTGCCAGCAGCTTCGGACAGATGAACACCGGGGAGCTGTTTTTT. This chain connects TRBV7-9 to TRBJ2-2; weak D call: TRBD1 (6 bases). V lost 3 bases and J lost 1, with 9 bases in between. This CDR3 is 15 amino acids long. The germline V gene encodes CDR1 SEHNR and CDR2 FQNEAQ (reference sequence). The whole variable domain, filled in from reference TRBV7-9 and TRBJ2-2, reads DTGVSQNPRHKITKRGQNVTFRCDPISEHNRLYWYRQTLGQGPEFLTYFQNEAQLEKSRLLSDRFSAERPKGSFSTLEIQRTEQGDSAMYLCASSFGQMNTGELFFGEGSRLTVL.

The table lists this clone with a few counts. The chain combines TRBV4-1 with TRBJ2-5, with D possibly TRBD2 on 5 matching bases. V was pared by 4 bases and J by 7 bases, with 16 bases between. The CDR3 spans 14 residues. Germline CDR1 reads MGHRA; CDR2 reads YSYEKL. DNA of the CDR3: TGCGCCAGCAGCCTAGCACTAGGGAACGGGACCCAGTACTTC. The encoded protein is CASSLALGNGTQYF.

This clone was found a few times. This sequence joins TRBV5-1 and TRBJ2-1, with 7 bases that match TRBD2. J was trimmed by 5 bases and V by 2 bases; bases with no gene match: 7. The germline gives CDR1 SGHRS, CDR2 YFSETQ. The CDR3 contains 15 residues. The CDR3 sequence is CASSLSTSPNNEQFF. The CDR3 nucleotides are TGCGCCAGCAGCTTATCGACTAGCCCTAACAATGAGCAGTTCTTC.

The genes are TRBV5-6 and TRBJ2-1; tentative D call: TRBD2 (7 bases). The CDR3 contains 16 residues. Per germline, CDR1 SGHDT and CDR2 YYEEEE. Trimming stripped 2 bases from V and 6 bases from J, with 18 bases between. CDR3: CASSFDLRGGGNEQFF. The CDR3 bases are TGTGCCAGCAGCTTCGACCTTCGGGGAGGGGGCAATGAGCAGTTCTTC.

This clone was counted only a few times. The V gene is TRBV19, the J gene TRBJ2-7, with TRBD1 as a possible D gene (6 bases). V was pared by 6 bases and J by 9 bases, with 15 bases between. Germline assignment: CDR1 LNHDA and CDR2 SQIVND (reference sequence). CDR3 size: 12 residues. CDR3 protein: CASSQTGGGQYF. The CDR3 DNA reads as TGTGCCAGTAGCCAGACAGGCGGCGGGCAGTACTTC.

Concerning this clone itself: Other DNA sequences in this sample translate to the same CDR3. This rearrangement joins TRBV5-6 to TRBJ2-2; D is unresolved. CDR3 length: 13 residues. CDR1 and CDR2 (germline): SGHDT, YYEEEE. Deletions cut 0 bases from V and 6 bases from J, with 6 bases between. DNA of the CDR3: TGTGCCAGCAGCTTGGCTGGCCCCGGGGAGCTGTTTTTT. Its translation is CASSLAGPGELFF.

In its sample, this clone was seen a few times. This rearrangement joins TRBV4-3 to TRBJ2-3; TRBD2 matches 9 bases. Trimming removed 0 bases from V and 5 bases from J; junction bases left unmatched: 3. Looked up from germline, CDR1 is LGHNA and CDR2 is YSLEER. The CDR3 contains 15 residues. Here the CDR3 reads CASSQDAGGRDTQYF. CDR3 DNA sequence: TGCGCCAGCAGCCAAGATGCGGGGGGGAGAGATACGCAGTATTTT.

This chain links TRBV29-1 with TRBJ1-1; D is unresolved. CDR1 and CDR2 (germline): SQVTM, ANQGSEA. The CDR3 extends over 11 amino acids. V lost 5 bases, J lost 6 bases, and 10 bases lay in between. The CDR3 region has the DNA TGCAGCGTTCGTTGGCGGGCTGAAGCTTTCTTT. This sequence encodes CSVRWRAEAFF.

This chain links TRBV29-1 with TRBJ2-5, with 9 nucleotides matching TRBD2. The CDR3 consists of 13 residues. In germline, CDR1 is SQVTM, CDR2 ANQGSEA. After removal of 7 bases from V and 4 bases from J, the junction contained 7 bases not matched to a gene. DNA of the CDR3: TGCAGCGCCGAAATACTAGCGGGAGAGACCCAGTACTTC. It encodes CSAEILAGETQYF. Based on the CDR3 plus reference TRBV29-1 and TRBJ2-5, the full variable domain is SAVISQKPSRDICQRGTSLTIQCQVDSQVTMMFWYRQQPGQSLTLIATANQGSEATYESGFVIDKFPISRPNLTFSTLTVSNMSPEDSSIYLCSAEILAGETQYFGPGTRLLVL.

The gene calls are TRBV20-1 and TRBJ2-2, with no clear D. The CDR3 sequence is 11 residues long. Trimming left V 6 bases short and J 3 bases short, with 5 bases between. Germline V gene sequence: CDR1 DFQATT, CDR2 SNEGSKA (reference sequence). The CDR3 region has the DNA TGCAGTGCCCCGGACACCGGGGAGCTGTTTTTT. Translating gives CSAPDTGELFF.

A few counts support this clone. The chain joins TRBV15 to TRBJ1-1; the D is unclear. Trimming pared 1 base from V and 3 bases from J, leaving 6 bases between. Germline-derived CDR1 and CDR2 are LNHNV and YYDKDF (reference sequence). This CDR3 has 13 amino acids. The DNA of the CDR3 is TGTGCCACCAGCAGAGCCGCTGACACTGAAGCTTTCTTT. It is translated as CATSRAADTEAFF.

This clone was seen just once. The rearrangement uses TRBV2 and TRBJ1-5; 7 bases align to TRBD1. The junction had 5 bases not matched to a gene; V was cut back by 6 bases and J by 3 bases. Germline V gives CDR1 SNHLY, CDR2 FYNNEI. The CDR3 loop spans 14 amino acids. The CDR3 bases are TGTGCCAGCAGCGACAGGGTTACCAATCAGCCCCAGCATTTT. As protein: CASSDRVTNQPQHF.

The chain has TRBV11-2 and TRBJ1-1; D remains unclear. Germline V gene sequence: CDR1 SGHAT, CDR2 FQNNGV. The length of the CDR3 is 11 residues. V was trimmed by 1 base and J by 10 bases, leaving 7 bases between them. The CDR3 DNA reads TGTGCCAGCAGCTTAGCGTCAGTAGCTTTCTTT. It yields the protein CASSLASVAFF.